Shown below are 2 T cell receptor beta chains from a single sample sequenced in a study of Ad26.COV2.S vaccination and SARS-CoV-2 variants. The repertoire was sequenced with immunoSEQ multiplex PCR; TCRdb's copy has only in-frame clones and lacks some. The sample holds 300,000 to 450,000 clones, around 90% seen once. Sequenced here: peripheral blood, sampled after recovery from COVID-19. The receptors were sampled from a human donor who had recovered from COVID-19.

The chain joins TRBV11-2 to TRBJ2-5; D is perhaps TRBD2 (6 bases). The CDR3 contains 12 residues. Trimming took 1 base from V and 7 from J, leaving 7 bases between them. Per the germline V gene, CDR1 is SGHAT and CDR2 is FQNNGV. For the CDR3, the DNA is TGTGCCAGCAGCTTAGGGGGAGGGACCCAGTACTTC. This encodes CASSLGGGTQYF.

This clone was counted once. The chain links TRBV6-2 or TRBV6-3 to TRBJ1-1; a weak D match, TRBD1 (6 bases). CDR1 MNHEY and CDR2 SVGEGT come from the germline V gene. The CDR3 loop spans 13 amino acids. V lost 2 bases and J 7 bases, leaving 11 bases between the germline ends. CDR3 loop: CASSYLQGFEAFF. For the CDR3, the DNA is TGTGCCAGCAGTTACCTACAGGGCTTTGAAGCTTTCTTT.